This T cell receptor beta chain is drawn from a study of T cell changes during pregnancy in multiple sclerosis. Here immunoSEQ multiplex PCR was the method, and the copy in TCRdb shows in-frame clones only, minus some. The sample has 55,000 to 75,000 clones, around 92% seen once; the top ten hold around 1.6%. V shed 4 bases and J shed 8 bases, with 17 bases lying between them. Germline lookup yields CDR1 GTSNPN and CDR2 SVGIG (reference sequence). This CDR3 is 14 amino acids long. The gene calls are TRBV30 and TRBJ1-4, with D possibly being TRBD1 (5 bases). The input for sequencing was peripheral blood, taken after pregnancy. The receptor was derived from a female donor with multiple sclerosis, enrolled in a pregnancy study. CDR3 amino acids: CAWTPGTSGEKLFF. Here the CDR3 DNA reads TGTGCCTGGACCCCCGGGACTTCTGGAGAAAAACTGTTTTTT. Variable domain in full (rest from reference TRBV30 and TRBJ1-4): SQTIHQWPATLVQPVGSPLSLECTVEGTSNPNLYWYRQAAGRGLQLLFYSVGIGQISSEVPQNLSASRPQDRQFILSSKKLLLSDSGFYLCAWTPGTSGEKLFFGSGTQLSVL.